This TCR beta chain was identified during a study of early stage breast cancer tumors. Study summary: Of some 16 invasive breast tumors, twelve were hormone receptor-positive, HER2-negative. Seven or eight ER+/PR+/HER2- tumors were invasive ductal; a few were invasive lobular. Notes on the study in general: Most shared enriched TCRB sequences were commonly generated ones.

Details on this clone: Its antigen is not identified.

Germline CDR1 reads MNHNS; CDR2 reads SASEGT. The CDR3 spans 13 residues. V lost 3 bases and J lost 4, with 7 bases in between. TCRdb's table, derived via immunoSEQ multiplex PCR, lists solely in-frame clones and lacks some. There are about 72,000 clones in the sample; under 85% occur only once, and 3% to 3.5% lies in the top ten. The TCR originated in a person aged 60 to 70 with breast cancer. The chain couples TRBV6-1 to TRBJ1-5; D is undetermined. Specimen: blood. CDR3 sequence reads: CASSDVQNQPQHF. CDR3 coding DNA: TGTGCCAGCAGTGACGTACAGAATCAGCCCCAGCATTTT.